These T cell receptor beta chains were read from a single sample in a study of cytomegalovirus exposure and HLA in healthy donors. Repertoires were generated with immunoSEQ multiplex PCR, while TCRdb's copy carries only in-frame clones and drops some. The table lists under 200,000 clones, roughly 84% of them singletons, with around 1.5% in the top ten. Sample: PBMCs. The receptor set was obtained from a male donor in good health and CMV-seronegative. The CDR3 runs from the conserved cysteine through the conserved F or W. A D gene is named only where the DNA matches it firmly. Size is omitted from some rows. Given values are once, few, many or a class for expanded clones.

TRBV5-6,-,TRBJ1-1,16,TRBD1,TGTGCCAGCAGCGGAACAGGGGCTTGGATGAACACTGAAGCTTTCTTT,CASSGTGAWMNTEAFF
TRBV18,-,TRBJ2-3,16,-,TGTGCCAGCTCACTCGGGACTCCCGCTCTACAAGATACGCAGTATTTT,CASSLGTPALQDTQYF
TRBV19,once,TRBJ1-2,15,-,TGTGCCAGTAGTATAGGGAGTACGGGACTCGGAGGCTACACCTTC,CASSIGSTGLGGYTF
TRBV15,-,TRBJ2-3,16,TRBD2,TGTGCCACCAGCAGAGAACTAGCGGGGGGCGGGGATACGCAGTATTTT,CATSRELAGGGDTQYF
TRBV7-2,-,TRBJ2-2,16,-,TGTGCCAGCAGCTTAGGACTCCGGGGTAACACCGGGGAGCTGTTTTTT,CASSLGLRGNTGELFF
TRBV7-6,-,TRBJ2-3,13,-,TGTGCCAGCAGCTTAGCGACTACAGATACGCAGTATTTT,CASSLATTDTQYF
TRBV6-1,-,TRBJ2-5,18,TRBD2,TGTGCCAGCAGTGTCGGCTCAGGGTCGGATAGCGGGAAAGAGACCCAGTACTTC,CASSVGSGSDSGKETQYF
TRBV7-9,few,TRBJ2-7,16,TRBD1,TGTTCCAGCAGTCCACGCCTAGACAGGGGGAAGTACGAGCAGTACTTC,CSSSPRLDRGKYEQYF
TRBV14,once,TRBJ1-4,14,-,TGTGCCAGCAGCCAAACCGGGGTGGAGGAAAAACTGTTTTTT,CASSQTGVEEKLFF
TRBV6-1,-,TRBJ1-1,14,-,TGTGCCAGCAGTGGACGACGGAGAACTACTGAAGCTTTCTTT,CASSGRRRTTEAFF
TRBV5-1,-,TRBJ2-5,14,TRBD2,TGCGCCAGCAGCGACGGACTAGCGGGAGGCCCAAGAGACTTC,CASSDGLAGGPRDF
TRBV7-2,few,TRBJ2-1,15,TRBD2,TGTGCCAGCAGCTCACTAGCGGGAGCTCGCAATGAGCAGTTCTTC,CASSSLAGARNEQFF
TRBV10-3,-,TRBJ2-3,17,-,TGTGCCATCAGTGAGTCGAGACCTGCGGGAAGCACAGATACGCAGTATTTT,CAISESRPAGSTDTQYF
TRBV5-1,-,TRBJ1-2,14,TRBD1,TGCGCCAGCAGCCCCGGGACAGGGAACTATGGCTACACCTTC,CASSPGTGNYGYTF
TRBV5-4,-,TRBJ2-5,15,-,TGTGCCAGCAGCTTAGGGGGGGAGGGGCAAGAGACCCAGTACTTC,CASSLGGEGQETQYF
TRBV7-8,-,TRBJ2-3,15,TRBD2,TGTGCCAGCAGTGACTGGCGGGAGAGGACAGATACGCAGTATTTT,CASSDWRERTDTQYF